This TCR beta chain was sequenced during a study of molecular identifiers for immune sequencing clone quantification. V lost 7 bases to trimming and J lost 4 bases, with 19 bases between them. Germline values: CDR1 MNHEY, CDR2 SMNVEV (reference sequence). The CDR3 spans 16 residues. Input for naive CD8 libraries was roughly 19,000 to 1,000,000 sorted cells; the RNA fraction used was 10%, 30% or 50%. TCRdb re-called the PCR reads with MiXCR, one entry per CDR3 protein. The table includes about 640,000 distinct CDR3 sequences, nearly 20% detected once. The rearrangement links TRBV27 to TRBJ2-2; TRBD1 is a possible D gene (6 bases). This TCR derives from a human donor in good health. Some libraries in this study had Jurkat cell RNA spiked in. The sequencing sample was made of naive CD8+ T cells from blood, with Jurkat cell RNA spiked in. Described subset: FACS-sorted CD8+CD4-CCR7+CD45RA+ naive T cells. Written as DNA, the CDR3 is TGTGCCAGCAACGAAGTGGGGGCGGAGGTCACCGGGGAGCTGTTTTTT. This codes for CASNEVGAEVTGELFF.